Presented here are 14 T cell receptor beta chains from one specimen sequenced in a study of blood T cell repertoires in COVID-19. Clones were sequenced by immunoSEQ multiplex PCR, and TCRdb holds only the in-frame ones, with some missing. This sample has 470,000 or so clones; approximately 90% occur once, and the top ten carry 4% to 4.5%. Sample: peripheral blood. These receptors were obtained from a woman aged 25-40 years with acute or convalescent COVID-19.

This clone was recorded only once. The chain recombines TRBV9 with TRBJ2-3; TRBD2 agrees at 11 bases. Trimming took 4 bases from V and 2 from J; bases not matched to a gene: 9. In germline, CDR1 is SGDLS, CDR2 YYNGEE. This CDR3 contains 17 residues. The CDR3 sequence is CASSHGLAGLVTDTQYF. CDR3 in DNA: TGTGCCAGCAGCCATGGACTAGCGGGCCTAGTCACAGATACGCAGTATTTT.

The V call is TRBV19, the J call TRBJ2-2, with 12 bases aligning to TRBD2. Germline trimming cut 4 bases from V and 5 bases from J; bases unmatched to any gene: 5. This CDR3 spans 16 amino acids. CDR1 is LNHDA, CDR2 SQIVND, per germline (reference sequence). CDR3 amino acids: CASSTGLAGRTGELFF. CDR3 nucleotide sequence: TGTGCCAGTAGTACCGGACTAGCGGGGAGGACCGGGGAGCTGTTTTTT.

The genes are TRBV9 and TRBJ2-1; D is possibly TRBD1 (5 bases). V gave up 3 bases and J gave up 0 bases, with 10 bases separating them. The CDR3 is made up of 15 amino acids. Looked up from germline, CDR1 is SGDLS and CDR2 is YYNGEE. The CDR3 nucleotides are TGTGCCAGCAGCGCAGGGCCGAGCTCCTACAATGAGCAGTTCTTC. Encoded protein: CASSAGPSSYNEQFF. Variable domain in full (rest from reference TRBV9 and TRBJ2-1): DSGVTQTPKHLITATGQRVTLRCSPRSGDLSVYWYQQSLDQGLQFLIQYYNGEERAKGNILERFSAQQFPDLHSELNLSSLELGDSALYFCASSAGPSSYNEQFFGPGTRLTVL.

This clone has only a few counts. The chain recombines TRBV19 with TRBJ1-5; TRBD1 matches 7 bases. CDR1 and CDR2 from the germline V gene are LNHDA and SQIVND (reference sequence). Trimming cost V 6 bases and J 3 bases; bases outside gene matches: 5. The CDR3 extends over 14 amino acids. CDR3 loop: CASSFDRANQPQHF. In DNA form, the CDR3 reads TGTGCCAGTAGCTTTGACAGGGCCAATCAGCCCCAGCATTTT.

The chain combines TRBV2 with TRBJ2-5, with D perhaps matching TRBD1 (6 bases). V dropped 6 bases and J dropped 5 bases, with 16 bases sitting between them. Germline CDR1 reads SNHLY; CDR2 reads FYNNEI. The CDR3 sequence is 14 residues long. CDR3 region: CASSGRDTRETQYF. Written as DNA, the CDR3 is TGTGCCAGCAGCGGCCGGGACACCAGGGAGACCCAGTACTTC. The full variable domain, rest sourced from reference TRBV2 and TRBJ2-5, is EPEVTQTPSHQVTQMGQEVILRCVPISNHLYFYWYRQILGQKVEFLVSFYNNEISEKSEIFDDQFSVERPDGSNFTLKIRSTKLEDSAMYFCASSGRDTRETQYFGPGTRLLVL.

This clone appeared once. V usage is TRBV15 and J usage is TRBJ2-1; tentative D call: TRBD1 (6 bases). The CDR3 length is 15 residues. The germline gives CDR1 LNHNV, CDR2 YYDKDF (reference sequence). The V end was cut by 3 bases, the J end by 6 bases, with 15 bases between. The CDR3 DNA follows: TGTGCCACCAGCAGGGGGACAATAGCTAGCAATGAGCAGTTCTTC. Translating it yields CATSRGTIASNEQFF.

This chain joins TRBV7-3 and TRBJ2-1; D may be TRBD1 (7 bases). The ends were cut back, 5 bases at V and 4 bases at J, with 12 bases in the middle. The germline gives CDR1 SGHTA, CDR2 FQGTGA. The CDR3 length is 14 residues. Written as DNA, the CDR3 is TGTGCCAGCAGCCAGGGGGGCAGTTACAATGAGCAGTTCTTC. This gives the protein CASSQGGSYNEQFF.

The V and J genes are TRBV6-1 and TRBJ1-4; weak D call: TRBD1 (5 bases). Trimming stripped 3 bases from V and 4 bases from J, with 9 bases between. Germline-derived CDR1 and CDR2 are MNHNS and SASEGT. This CDR3 comprises 14 residues. CDR3 DNA: TGTGCCAGCAGTGAGGGGGGGGGTAATGAAAAACTGTTTTTT. Translating it yields CASSEGGGNEKLFF.

The V call is TRBV13, the J call TRBJ2-1; 7 positions agree with TRBD1. Trimming cost V 0 bases and J 2 bases; bases outside gene matches: 4. The length of the CDR3 is 16 residues. From germline, CDR1 is PRHDT and CDR2 FYEKMQ (reference sequence). The CDR3 DNA reads as TGTGCCAGCAGCTTAGGCCTCCAGGGGGCCTACAATGAGCAGTTCTTC. This translates into CASSLGLQGAYNEQFF.

The chain carries TRBV29-1 and TRBJ2-1; TRBD1 might be the D (7 bases). V was pared by 6 bases and J by 8 bases, with 23 bases between. This CDR3 contains 15 residues. Germline-derived CDR1 and CDR2 are SQVTM and ANQGSEA. As DNA, the CDR3 is TGCAGCGTCCTTTATCTCCAGGGGGGTTCCGATGAGCAGTTCTTC. It is translated as CSVLYLQGGSDEQFF.

The chain recombines TRBV3-1 (or the pseudogene TRBV3-2) with TRBJ1-1, with D tentatively TRBD1 (5 bases). The CDR3 has 16 residues. V was cut by 0 bases and J by 1 base, with 12 bases left in between. Germline V CDR1 and CDR2: LGHDT, YNNKEL (reference sequence). The CDR3 is CASSQDKGFRNTEAFF. The CDR3 DNA sequence: TGTGCCAGCAGCCAAGATAAGGGGTTTAGGAACACTGAAGCTTTCTTT.

CDR3 amino acids: CASSFHRSPGANVLTF. CDR3 DNA sequence: TGTGCCAGCAGCTTTCACAGGAGTCCTGGGGCCAACGTCCTGACTTTC. The chain has TRBV7-9 and TRBJ2-6, with D perhaps matching TRBD1 (5 bases). The V gene's germline CDR1 is SEHNR and CDR2 FQNEAQ (reference sequence). The germline V and J ends were trimmed by 3 bases and 2 bases, with 11 bases remaining between them. The CDR3 is made up of 16 amino acids.

The J gene is TRBJ2-5, the V gene TRBV14; TRBD2 aligns across 7 bases. With V trimmed by 1 base and J by 3 bases, 2 bases remained unmatched. The CDR3 has 14 residues. Germline-derived CDR1 and CDR2 are SGHDN and FVKESK. The CDR3 DNA reads as TGTGCCAGCAGCCAAGTGCGGGGGAAAGAGACCCAGTACTTC. It codes for CASSQVRGKETQYF.

The chain uses TRBV3-1 (or the pseudogene TRBV3-2) and TRBJ2-3; perhaps TRBD2 as D (6 bases). The germline V gene has CDR1 LGHDT and CDR2 YNNKEL (reference sequence). The CDR3 runs to 16 residues. Between the trimmed V and J ends, which lost 1 base and 3 bases, there was a span of 14 bases. CDR3 sequence: CASSQGRAGFTDTQYF. The DNA of the CDR3 is TGTGCCAGCAGCCAAGGGCGCGCGGGATTTACAGATACGCAGTATTTT.